This entry describes one TCR beta chain. This sample is drawn from a study of radiotherapy plus CTLA-4 blockade in lung cancer. Study at large: Patients showed objective responses in roughly 18% of cases, and disease control was achieved by 31%.

The repertoire was sequenced with immunoSEQ multiplex PCR; TCRdb's copy has only in-frame clones and lacks some. This table holds 100,000 to 150,000 clones, about 77% found once. Trimming stripped 6 bases from V and 1 base from J, with 16 bases between. The CDR3 length is 15 residues. CDR1 is LNHDA, CDR2 SQIVND, per germline (reference sequence). The sample here was peripheral blood, taken from a patient treated with radiotherapy plus ipilimumab. This sequence was found in a human donor with non-small cell lung cancer who had a partial response to radiotherapy plus ipilimumab. This chain joins TRBV19 and TRBJ2-7; possible D gene TRBD2, 5 bases. The CDR3 DNA is TGTGCCAGTAGGGAGACGGGGTCGGGTTCCTACGAGCAGTACTTC. It codes for CASRETGSGSYEQYF.